The 21 T cell receptor beta chains below come from one sample, sequenced in a study of type 1 and type 2 diabetes patients. PCR was run on genomic DNA. Amplification of the beta chain CDR3 used 30 forward and 13 reverse multiplex primers. TCRdb passed the multiplex PCR reads through MiXCR, listing each CDR3 protein once. The top ten hold around 13% of the sample, which has under 300,000 distinct CDR3 sequences, approximately 50% seen once. Material: peripheral blood mononuclear cells (PBMCs). These receptors came from a man between 18 and 35 years old with type 2 diabetes.

CDR3 in amino acids: CASSITGNYGYTF. The CDR3 nucleotides read TGTGCCAGTAGTATAACAGGGAACTATGGCTACACCTTC. The genes are TRBV19 and TRBJ1-2; maybe TRBD1 (6 bases). V shed 2 bases and J shed 2 bases, with 6 bases lying between them. The CDR3 covers 13 residues. Germline V gene sequence: CDR1 LNHDA, CDR2 SQIVND (reference sequence).

This rearrangement joins TRBV6-5 to TRBJ2-3, with 7 nucleotides matching TRBD2. The CDR3 sequence is 15 residues long. After removal of 7 bases from V and 0 bases from J, the junction contained 7 bases not matched to a gene. CDR1 and CDR2 from the germline V gene are MNHEY and SVGAGI. CDR3 nucleotides: TGTGCCAGCACCAAAGCGGGGATTAGCACAGATACGCAGTATTTT. It specifies CASTKAGISTDTQYF.

The chain carries TRBV15 and TRBJ1-2; D gene unclear. The CDR3 has 12 amino acids. CDR1 and CDR2 (germline): LNHNV, YYDKDF (reference sequence). V was shortened by 0 bases and J by 8 bases, with 7 bases between the two germline ends. CDR3: CATSRDLGGYTF. DNA for the CDR3: TGTGCCACCAGCAGAGATCTTGGAGGCTACACCTTC.

This clonotype was seen only a few times. The chain links TRBV2 to TRBJ2-3, with D perhaps assigned TRBD1 or TRBD2 (6 bases each). V was shortened by 1 base and J by 4 bases, with 15 bases between the two germline ends. Germline V gives CDR1 SNHLY, CDR2 FYNNEI. The CDR3 has 16 residues. Here the CDR3 DNA reads TGTGCCAGCAGTGAAGGGGGGCAGGGGAGGCCAGATACGCAGTATTTT. Protein product: CASSEGGQGRPDTQYF.

This clonotype has more than one count but fewer than ten. The chain has TRBV5-1 and TRBJ2-5; D might be TRBD2 (5 bases). Germline V lookup: CDR1 SGHRS, CDR2 YFSETQ. Trimming removed 6 bases at V and 2 bases at J, with 14 bases between. The CDR3 covers 14 residues. Written as DNA, the CDR3 is TGCGCCAGCACTGAGGGAACACAACAAGAGACCCAGTACTTC. Encoded protein: CASTEGTQQETQYF. The full variable domain, with the rest looked up from reference TRBV5-1 and TRBJ2-5, is KAGVTQTPRYLIKTRGQQVTLSCSPISGHRSVSWYQQTPGQGLQFLFEYFSETQRNKGNFPGRFSGRQFSNSRSEMNVSTLELGDSALYLCASTEGTQQETQYFGPGTRLLVL.

The V call is TRBV6-5, the J call TRBJ2-7; D not certain. CDR1 is MNHEY, CDR2 SVGAGI, per germline. The V and J ends lost 0 bases and 2 bases respectively, with 11 bases between them. This CDR3 comprises 15 residues. Written as DNA, the CDR3 is TGTGCCAGCAGTTACTCGATTTCCCCACCCTACGAGCAGTACTTC. As protein: CASSYSISPPYEQYF.

This clonotype was recorded a few times. This sequence joins TRBV14 and TRBJ1-2; 11 bases are shared with TRBD1. Germline CDR1 reads SGHDN; CDR2 reads FVKESK. The V segment lost 2 bases and the J segment 4 bases; nucleotides outside the gene matches: 12. This CDR3 comprises 18 residues. The CDR3 region is CASSQSPGTGGTSYGYTF. For the CDR3, the DNA is TGTGCCAGCAGCCAATCCCCCGGGACAGGGGGTACTTCCTATGGCTACACCTTC.

The V and J genes are TRBV28 and TRBJ2-2; the D gene could be TRBD1 or TRBD2 (5 bases each). CDR3 length: 15 residues. The V gene lost 2 bases and the J gene lost 3 bases, with 10 bases spanning the gap. The germline gives CDR1 MDHEN, CDR2 SYDVKM. CDR3 sequence: CASSLTGTYTGELFF. CDR3 DNA: TGTGCCAGCAGTTTAACCGGGACCTACACCGGGGAGCTGTTTTTT. The full variable domain, in which reference TRBV28 and TRBJ2-2 provide the parts outside the CDR3, is DVKVTQSSRYLVKRTGEKVFLECVQDMDHENMFWYRQDPGLGLRLIYFSYDVKMKEKGDIPEGYSVSREKKERFSLILESASTNQTSMYLCASSLTGTYTGELFFGEGSRLTVL.

The chain uses TRBV18 and TRBJ2-1; D is ambiguous. Germline CDR1 KGHSH, CDR2 LQKENI. This CDR3 is built from 15 residues. Deletions cut 6 bases from V and 0 bases from J, with 12 bases between. CDR3 nucleotides: TGTGCCAGCTCGTGGAGAAGGAGCTCCTACAATGAGCAGTTCTTC. It is translated as CASSWRRSSYNEQFF.

This chain joins TRBV28 and TRBJ2-4; 9 bases match TRBD1. Germline V gene lookup returns CDR1 MDHEN and CDR2 SYDVKM. The CDR3 is 13 amino acids. The junction had 3 bases not matched to a gene; V was cut back by 9 bases and J by 3 bases. The CDR3 coding sequence is TGTGCCAGTTGGGACAGGGACAAAAACATTCAGTACTTC. Its protein product is CASWDRDKNIQYF.

This clonotype is a singleton in its sample. This chain uses TRBV15 with TRBJ1-2; D unclear. The CDR3 has 14 residues. The germline CDR1 and CDR2 sequences are LNHNV and YYDKDF (reference sequence). With 7 bases removed from V and 6 bases from J, the gap between germline ends came to 18 bases. Written as DNA, the CDR3 is TGTGCCACCAACAACGTCCAAGGGCACCATGGCTACACCTTC. Protein: CATNNVQGHHGYTF.

The chain is built from TRBV30 and TRBJ1-6; the match to TRBD1 covers 9 bases. Looked up from germline, CDR1 is GTSNPN and CDR2 is SVGIG (reference sequence). J was trimmed by 9 bases and V by 5 bases; bases with no gene match: 5. The CDR3 sequence is 13 residues long. Here the CDR3 DNA reads TGTGCCTGGGCCGGGACAGGGACTTCACCCCTCCACTTT. This sequence encodes CAWAGTGTSPLHF.

This clonotype turned up a few times. CDR3 DNA sequence: TGTGCCATCAATGAGGTTTGGGTCGATAGGGAGACCCAGTACTTC. Protein product: CAINEVWVDRETQYF. This rearrangement joins TRBV12-3 or TRBV12-4 to TRBJ2-5; D remains ambiguous. V was clipped by 10 bases and J by 5 bases, with 23 bases between them. The CDR3 contains 15 residues.

V is TRBV7-2 and J is TRBJ2-7; 14 nucleotides align to TRBD2. Germline values: CDR1 SGHTA, CDR2 FQGNSA. Unmatched junction bases numbered 6, after V lost 5 bases and J lost 0 bases. The CDR3 length is 17 residues. The CDR3 DNA is TGTGCCAGCAGCGGGCGGACTAGCGGGGGGAGCTCCTACGAGCAGTACTTC. Protein: CASSGRTSGGSSYEQYF.

This clonotype occurred once. The rearrangement uses TRBV2 and TRBJ1-5; 9 positions agree with TRBD1. Per germline, CDR1 SNHLY and CDR2 FYNNEI. The J segment lost 2 bases and the V segment lost 6 bases, leaving 14 bases of the junction unmatched. The CDR3 totals 18 residues. The CDR3 loop is CASRTGTGNAYGNQPQHF. The CDR3 DNA sequence: TGTGCCAGCAGGACGGGGACAGGGAACGCTTATGGCAATCAGCCCCAGCATTTT.

This sequence joins TRBV20-1 and TRBJ2-3; 9 nucleotides match TRBD2. Unmatched junction bases numbered 7, after V lost 0 bases and J lost 0 bases. From germline, CDR1 is DFQATT and CDR2 SNEGSKA (reference sequence). The CDR3 loop spans 17 amino acids. CDR3 coding DNA: TGCAGTGCTAGAGATCTAAGCGGGAGGAGGAGCACAGATACGCAGTATTTT. It specifies CSARDLSGRRSTDTQYF.

The V call is TRBV12-3 or TRBV12-4, the J call TRBJ1-1; 9 bases are a match to TRBD1. This CDR3 contains 13 residues. Trimming at V came to 5 bases and at J to 6 bases, leaving 4 bases not matched to a gene. The CDR3 region is CASSSRDRAEAFF. As DNA, the CDR3 is TGTGCCAGCAGTAGCCGGGACAGGGCTGAAGCTTTCTTT.

This clonotype showed up many times. J is TRBJ1-1 and V is TRBV2; D ambiguous. V shed 0 bases and J shed 0 bases, with 5 bases lying between them. This CDR3 is built from 14 residues. Looked up from germline, CDR1 is SNHLY and CDR2 is FYNNEI. The CDR3 DNA reads as TGTGCCAGCAGTGAAGCTGAAATGAACACTGAAGCTTTCTTT. Translated, it gives CASSEAEMNTEAFF.

The chain is built from TRBV7-3 and TRBJ2-7, with TRBD2 matching 10 bases. The CDR3 is made up of 14 amino acids. V lost 3 bases and J lost 7; bases outside the gene matches: 6. CDR1 is SGHTA and CDR2 is FQGTGA in the germline V gene. The CDR3 DNA follows: TGTGCCAGCAGCTTGACTAGCGGGCTCGATGAGCAGTACTTC. Translation gives CASSLTSGLDEQYF.

Many counts were recorded for this clonotype. The chain couples TRBV12-3 or TRBV12-4 to TRBJ1-1; 7 bases agree with TRBD1. Trimming took 6 bases from V and 8 from J; bases not matched to a gene: 3. The length of the CDR3 is 11 residues. The DNA for the CDR3 is TGTGCCAGCAGGACGGACAGGGAAGCTTTCTTT. Translation gives CASRTDREAFF.

This rearrangement joins TRBV6-5 to TRBJ2-1; no definite D call. The germline gives CDR1 MNHEY, CDR2 SVGAGI. V was cut by 0 bases and J by 9 bases, with 9 bases left in between. The CDR3 spans 13 residues. CDR3 bases: TGTGCCAGCAGTTACTCTACACTGGGTGAGCAGTTCTTC. Translated, it gives CASSYSTLGEQFF.